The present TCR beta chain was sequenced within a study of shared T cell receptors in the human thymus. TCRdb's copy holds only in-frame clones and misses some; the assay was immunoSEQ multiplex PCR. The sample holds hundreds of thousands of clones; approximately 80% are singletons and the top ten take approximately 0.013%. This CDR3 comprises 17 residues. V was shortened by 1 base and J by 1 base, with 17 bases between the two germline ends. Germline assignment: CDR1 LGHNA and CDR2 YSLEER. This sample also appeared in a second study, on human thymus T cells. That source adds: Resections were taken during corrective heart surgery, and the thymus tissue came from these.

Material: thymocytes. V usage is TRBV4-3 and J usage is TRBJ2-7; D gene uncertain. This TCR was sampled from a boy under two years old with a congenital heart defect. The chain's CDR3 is CASSQALQAPQSYEQYF. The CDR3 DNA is TGCGCCAGCAGCCAAGCGTTGCAGGCCCCCCAGTCCTACGAGCAGTACTTC.